This TCR beta chain emerged from a study of response to subunit inactivated influenza vaccine. One entry per CDR3 protein results from TCRdb running MiXCR on the RT-PCR reads. The sample comprises 530,000 or so distinct CDR3 sequences, about 15% of which are singletons, and around 10% rests with the top ten. V shed 4 bases and J 0 bases; nucleotides not matched to a gene: 2. Germline V lookup: CDR1 SGHAT, CDR2 FQNNGV. The CDR3 is 15 amino acids. Overall study results and limits: T cells newly recruited by each seasonal influenza vaccination are few, the authors suggested.

Note on this clonotype: No antigen is known for it.

The chain links TRBV11-2 to TRBJ2-3; TRBD2 matches 9 bases. The sequencing here drew on PBMCs from blood, taken 11 to 12 days after vaccination. The sequence was collected from a man in his fifties who received an inactivated influenza vaccine. The CDR3 DNA follows: TGTGCCAGCAGCTACACTAGCGGGAGCACAGATACGCAGTATTTT. It is translated as CASSYTSGSTDTQYF. The full variable domain, with the rest looked up from reference TRBV11-2 and TRBJ2-3, is EAGVAQSPRYKIIEKRQSVAFWCNPISGHATLYWYQQILGQGPKLLIQFQNNGVVDDSQLPKDRFSAERLKGVDSTLKIQPAKLEDSAVYLCASSYTSGSTDTQYFGPGTRLTVL.